This T cell receptor beta chain emerged from a study of beta chain features in type 1 diabetes. This clone was counted between two and nine times. Every isolated RNA sample was fully reverse transcribed, so sequencing captured expressed TCRB transcripts. Produced via immunoSEQ multiplex PCR; TCRdb's table is partial and in-frame only. Of 300,000 to 400,000 clones in the sample, approximately 11% are singletons; the top ten hold around 0.015%. Germline lookup yields CDR1 MDHEN and CDR2 SYDVKM. The trim removed 3 bases at V and 5 bases at J, leaving 5 bases unmatched. CDR3 length: 14 residues. The clonotype comes from a woman between 25 and 40 years old in good health. What was sequenced was naive CD4+ T cells from blood. This sequence joins TRBV28 and TRBJ2-7; TRBD2 matches at 9 bases. The CDR3 protein is CASSFSGSLNEQYF. The CDR3 nucleotides read TGTGCCAGCAGTTTTAGCGGGAGCTTAAACGAGCAGTACTTC.